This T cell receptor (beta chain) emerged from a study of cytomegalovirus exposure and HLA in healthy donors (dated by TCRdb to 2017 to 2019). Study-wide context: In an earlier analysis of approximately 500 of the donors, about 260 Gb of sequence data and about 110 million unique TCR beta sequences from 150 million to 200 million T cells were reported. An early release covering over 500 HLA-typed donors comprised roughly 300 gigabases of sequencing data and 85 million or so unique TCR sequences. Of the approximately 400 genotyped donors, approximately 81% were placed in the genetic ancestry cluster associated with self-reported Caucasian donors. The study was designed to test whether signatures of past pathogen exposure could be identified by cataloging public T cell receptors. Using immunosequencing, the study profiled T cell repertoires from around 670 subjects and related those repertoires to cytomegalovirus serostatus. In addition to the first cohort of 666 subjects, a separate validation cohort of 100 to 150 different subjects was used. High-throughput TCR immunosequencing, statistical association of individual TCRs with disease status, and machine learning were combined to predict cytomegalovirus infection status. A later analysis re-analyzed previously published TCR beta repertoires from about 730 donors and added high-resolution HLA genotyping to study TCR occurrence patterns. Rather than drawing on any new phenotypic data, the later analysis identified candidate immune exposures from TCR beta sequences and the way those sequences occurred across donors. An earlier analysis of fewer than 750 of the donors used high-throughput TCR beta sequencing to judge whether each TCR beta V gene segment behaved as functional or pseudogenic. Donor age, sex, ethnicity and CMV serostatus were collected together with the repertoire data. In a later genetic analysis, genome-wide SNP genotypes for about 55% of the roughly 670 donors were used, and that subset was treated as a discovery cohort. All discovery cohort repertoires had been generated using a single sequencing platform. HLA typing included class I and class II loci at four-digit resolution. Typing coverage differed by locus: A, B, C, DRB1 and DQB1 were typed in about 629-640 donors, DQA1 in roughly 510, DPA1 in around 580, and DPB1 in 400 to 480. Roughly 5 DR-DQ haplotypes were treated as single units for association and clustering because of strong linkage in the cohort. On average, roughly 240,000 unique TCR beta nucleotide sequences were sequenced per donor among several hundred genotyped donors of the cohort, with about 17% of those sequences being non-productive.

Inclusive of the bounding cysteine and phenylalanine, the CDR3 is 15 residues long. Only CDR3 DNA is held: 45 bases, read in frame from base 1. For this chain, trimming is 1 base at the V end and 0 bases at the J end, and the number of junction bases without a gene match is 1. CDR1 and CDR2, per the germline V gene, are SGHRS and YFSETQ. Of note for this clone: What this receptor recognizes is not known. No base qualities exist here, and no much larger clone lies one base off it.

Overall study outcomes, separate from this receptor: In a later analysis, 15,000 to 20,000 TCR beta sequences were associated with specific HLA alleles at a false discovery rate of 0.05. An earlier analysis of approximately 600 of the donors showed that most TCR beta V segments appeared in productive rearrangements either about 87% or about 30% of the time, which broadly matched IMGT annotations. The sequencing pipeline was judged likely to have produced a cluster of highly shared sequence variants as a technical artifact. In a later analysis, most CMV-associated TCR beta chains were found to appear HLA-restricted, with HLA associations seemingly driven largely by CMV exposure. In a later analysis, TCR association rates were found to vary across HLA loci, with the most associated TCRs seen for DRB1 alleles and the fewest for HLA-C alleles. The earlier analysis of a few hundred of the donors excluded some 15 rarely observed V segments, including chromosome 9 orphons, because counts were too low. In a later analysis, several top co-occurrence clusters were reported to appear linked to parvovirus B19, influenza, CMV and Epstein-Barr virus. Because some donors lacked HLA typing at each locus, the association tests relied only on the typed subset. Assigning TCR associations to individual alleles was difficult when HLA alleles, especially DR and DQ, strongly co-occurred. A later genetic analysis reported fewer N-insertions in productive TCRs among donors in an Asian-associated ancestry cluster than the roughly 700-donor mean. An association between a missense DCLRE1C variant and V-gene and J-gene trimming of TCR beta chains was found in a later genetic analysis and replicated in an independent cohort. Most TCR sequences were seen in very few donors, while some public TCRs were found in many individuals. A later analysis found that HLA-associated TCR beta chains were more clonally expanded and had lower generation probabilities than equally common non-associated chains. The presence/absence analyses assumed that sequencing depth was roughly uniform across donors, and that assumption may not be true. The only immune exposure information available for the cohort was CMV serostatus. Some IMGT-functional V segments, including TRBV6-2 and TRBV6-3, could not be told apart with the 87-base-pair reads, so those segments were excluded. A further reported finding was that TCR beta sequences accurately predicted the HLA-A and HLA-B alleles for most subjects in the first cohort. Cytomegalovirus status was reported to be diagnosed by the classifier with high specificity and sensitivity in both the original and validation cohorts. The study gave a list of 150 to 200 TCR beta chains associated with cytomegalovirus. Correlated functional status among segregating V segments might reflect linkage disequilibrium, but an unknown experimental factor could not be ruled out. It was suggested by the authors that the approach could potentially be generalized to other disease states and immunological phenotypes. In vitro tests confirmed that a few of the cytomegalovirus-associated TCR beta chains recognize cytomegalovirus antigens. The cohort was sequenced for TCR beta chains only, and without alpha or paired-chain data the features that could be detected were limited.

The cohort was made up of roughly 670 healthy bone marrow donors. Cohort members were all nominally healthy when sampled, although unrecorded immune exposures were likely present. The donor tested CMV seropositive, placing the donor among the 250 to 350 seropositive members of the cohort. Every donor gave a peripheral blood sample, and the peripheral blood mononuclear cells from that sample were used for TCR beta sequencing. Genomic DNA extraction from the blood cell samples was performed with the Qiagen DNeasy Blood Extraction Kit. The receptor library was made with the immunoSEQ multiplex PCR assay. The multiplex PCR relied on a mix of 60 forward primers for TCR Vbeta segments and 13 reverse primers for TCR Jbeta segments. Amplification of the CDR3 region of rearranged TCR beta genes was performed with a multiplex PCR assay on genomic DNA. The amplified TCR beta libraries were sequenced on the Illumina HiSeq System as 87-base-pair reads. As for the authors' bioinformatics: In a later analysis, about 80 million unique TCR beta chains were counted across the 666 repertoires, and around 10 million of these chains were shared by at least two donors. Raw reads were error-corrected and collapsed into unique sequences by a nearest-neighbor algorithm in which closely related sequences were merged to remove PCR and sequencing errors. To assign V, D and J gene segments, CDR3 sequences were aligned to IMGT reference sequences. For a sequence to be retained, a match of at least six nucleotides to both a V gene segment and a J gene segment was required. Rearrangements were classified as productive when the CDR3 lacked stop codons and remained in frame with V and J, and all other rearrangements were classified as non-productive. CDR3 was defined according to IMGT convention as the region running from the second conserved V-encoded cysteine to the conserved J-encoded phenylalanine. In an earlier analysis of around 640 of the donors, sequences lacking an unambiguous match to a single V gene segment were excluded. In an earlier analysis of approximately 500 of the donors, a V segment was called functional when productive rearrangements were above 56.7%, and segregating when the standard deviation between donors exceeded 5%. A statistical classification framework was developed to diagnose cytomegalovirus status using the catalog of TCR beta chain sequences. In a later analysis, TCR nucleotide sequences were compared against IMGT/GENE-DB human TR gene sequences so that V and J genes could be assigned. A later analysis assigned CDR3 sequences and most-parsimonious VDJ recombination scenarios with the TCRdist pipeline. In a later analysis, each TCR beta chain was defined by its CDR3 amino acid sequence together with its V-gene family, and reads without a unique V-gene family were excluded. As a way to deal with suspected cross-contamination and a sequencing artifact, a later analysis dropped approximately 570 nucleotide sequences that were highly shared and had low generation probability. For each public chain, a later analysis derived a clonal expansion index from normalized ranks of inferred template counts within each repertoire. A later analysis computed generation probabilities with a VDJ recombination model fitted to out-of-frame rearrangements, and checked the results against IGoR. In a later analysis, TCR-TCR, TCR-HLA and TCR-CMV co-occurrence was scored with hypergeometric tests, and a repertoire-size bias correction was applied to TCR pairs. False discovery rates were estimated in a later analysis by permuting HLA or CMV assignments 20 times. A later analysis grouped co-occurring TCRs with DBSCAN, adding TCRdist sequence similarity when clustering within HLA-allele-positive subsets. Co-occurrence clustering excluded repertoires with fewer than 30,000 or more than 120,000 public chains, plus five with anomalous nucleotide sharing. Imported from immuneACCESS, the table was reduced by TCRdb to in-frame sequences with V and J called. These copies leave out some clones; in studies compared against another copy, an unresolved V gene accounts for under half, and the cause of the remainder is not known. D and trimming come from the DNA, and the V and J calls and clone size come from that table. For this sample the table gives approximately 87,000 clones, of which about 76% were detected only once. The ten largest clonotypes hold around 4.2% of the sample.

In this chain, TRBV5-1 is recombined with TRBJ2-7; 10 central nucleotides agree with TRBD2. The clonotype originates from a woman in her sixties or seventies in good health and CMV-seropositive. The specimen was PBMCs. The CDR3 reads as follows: CASSLRTSGSYEQYF. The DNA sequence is TGCGCCAGCAGCTTGCGGACTAGCGGCTCCTACGAGCAGTACTTC. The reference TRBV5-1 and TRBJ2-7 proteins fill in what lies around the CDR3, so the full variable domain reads KAGVTQTPRYLIKTRGQQVTLSCSPISGHRSVSWYQQTPGQGLQFLFEYFSETQRNKGNFPGRFSGRQFSNSRSEMNVSTLELGDSALYLCASSLRTSGSYEQYFGPGTRLTVT.